The rows below give T cell receptor beta chains drawn from one sample of a study of blood T cell repertoires in COVID-19. TCRdb keeps only in-frame clones here, not all; method: immunoSEQ multiplex PCR. The sample holds some 400,000 clones, roughly 90% seen once. The specimen was peripheral blood. The receptor source for this set is a man aged 18 to 30 with active or convalescent COVID-19. Each CDR3 is given without its conserved first and last residue. A row's size may be missing; if present it is once, few, many or a size class.

v_gene	abundance	j_gene	CDR3aa
TRBV4-3	once	TRBJ2-5	ASSQDLVRQGQETQY
TRBV19	-	TRBJ2-1	ASSFQGAYNEQF
TRBV28	-	TRBJ2-3	ASSSQGAWKSDTDTQY
TRBV11-2	-	TRBJ1-4	ASSLVDTGKLF
TRBV12-3/TRBV12-4	-	TRBJ2-1	ASSSSGPAQF
TRBV5-1	-	TRBJ2-2	ASSWMPGQANTGELF
TRBV4-1	few	TRBJ2-2	ASSQEPSTGELF
TRBV7-8	-	TRBJ2-1	ASSLSPVPTSGGVDKQF
TRBV4-3	few	TRBJ2-7	ASSQVQGGSYEQY
TRBV3-1/TRBV3-2	-	TRBJ2-5	ASSPGLETQY
TRBV29-1	-	TRBJ2-2	SVHNTGKLF
TRBV10-3	few	TRBJ1-2	AISEQTGNYGYT
TRBV10-3	-	TRBJ2-3	ASSSGGASTDTQY
TRBV19	few	TRBJ2-1	ASSIDIAVDYNNEQF
TRBV7-2	-	TRBJ1-5	ASSLAGGPNQPQH
TRBV7-2	-	TRBJ2-7	ASSLYAGGTLSYEQY
TRBV19	-	TRBJ2-2	ASNSAGRNTGELF
TRBV9	-	TRBJ2-7	ASSPRQGPTYEQY
TRBV27	once	TRBJ2-7	ASSSRQNVGYEQY
TRBV9	-	TRBJ2-7	ASSYLAGVGYEQY
TRBV7-3	-	TRBJ1-1	ASSLTLGRANAEAF
TRBV18	once	TRBJ1-3	ASSPGQVDGNTIY
TRBV6-5	-	TRBJ2-7	ASRAGGSYEQY
TRBV7-3	-	TRBJ2-1	ASSSSASGFSYNEQF
TRBV2	-	TRBJ2-3	ARLDTDTQY
TRBV5-1	few	TRBJ1-6	ASSVGTAYNSPLH
TRBV5-1	-	TRBJ2-5	ASSLGGTEPSSQETQY
TRBV7-2	-	TRBJ2-4	ASSLDGGKLAKNIQY
TRBV10-3	-	TRBJ1-1	AISPTDTEAF
TRBV24-1	-	TRBJ1-1	ATSATTGANTEAF
TRBV5-6	few	TRBJ2-1	ASSADRVAYNEQF
TRBV7-2	-	TRBJ1-2	ASSTGIGGYT
TRBV5-8	-	TRBJ2-1	ASSLGSDSQNEQF
TRBV27	-	TRBJ1-5	ASSLSTYQPQH
TRBV27	once	TRBJ1-1	ASSLGGTKAF
TRBV11-2	once	TRBJ1-5	ASGQDSDQPQH
TRBV27	-	TRBJ2-1	ASSLSQRGLAGERGNEQF
TRBV2	-	TRBJ2-1	AAGRLADNEQF
TRBV7-7	-	TRBJ2-7	ASSLDGQAYEQY
TRBV12-3/TRBV12-4	-	TRBJ1-2	ASSWTSYGYT
TRBV28	-	TRBJ2-3	ASSSDKWDTQY
TRBV3-1/TRBV3-2	-	TRBJ2-2	ASSQVPTGMSGELF
TRBV10-3	-	TRBJ2-7	AISATESNYEQY
TRBV9	-	TRBJ2-5	ASSVENRGWETQY
TRBV21-1	-	TRBJ2-1	ARTEYEQF
TRBV3-1/TRBV3-2	few	TRBJ2-7	ASSPLGGYEQY